This T cell receptor beta chain derives from a study of response to subunit inactivated influenza vaccine. V trimming: 0 bases; J trimming: 7 bases; junction bases outside the gene matches: 13. This CDR3 is 18 amino acids long. Germline values: CDR1 MGHDK, CDR2 SYGVNS. In this sample, this clonotype turned up many times. Its antigen is currently unknown. General study results and limits: It was suggested by the authors that few new T cells are recruited by each seasonal influenza vaccination.

TCRdb ran MiXCR on the RT-PCR reads and lists one entry per CDR3 protein. The sample lists hundreds of thousands of distinct CDR3 sequences; around a sixth were seen once. The source was PBMCs from blood, collected roughly 5 days after vaccination. This chain links TRBV25-1 with TRBJ1-3, with TRBD1 matching over 9 bases. The source of this sequence is a man between 50 and 59 years old who received an inactivated influenza vaccine. CDR3 in amino acids: CASSEYLYTGTGKNTIYF. The CDR3 DNA follows: TGTGCCAGCAGTGAATACCTCTATACCGGGACAGGGAAGAACACCATATATTTT.